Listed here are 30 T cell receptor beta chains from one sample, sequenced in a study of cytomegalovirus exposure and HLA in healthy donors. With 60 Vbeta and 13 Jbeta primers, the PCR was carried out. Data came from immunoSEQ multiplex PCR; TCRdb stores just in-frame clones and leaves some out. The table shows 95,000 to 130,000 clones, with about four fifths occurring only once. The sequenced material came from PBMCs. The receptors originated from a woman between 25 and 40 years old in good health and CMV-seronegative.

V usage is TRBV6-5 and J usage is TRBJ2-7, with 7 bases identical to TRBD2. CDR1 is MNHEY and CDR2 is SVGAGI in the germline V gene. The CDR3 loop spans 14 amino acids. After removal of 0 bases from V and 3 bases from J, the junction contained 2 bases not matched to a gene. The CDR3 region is CASSYSPSGYEQYF. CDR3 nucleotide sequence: TGTGCCAGCAGTTACTCGCCTAGCGGCTACGAGCAGTACTTC.

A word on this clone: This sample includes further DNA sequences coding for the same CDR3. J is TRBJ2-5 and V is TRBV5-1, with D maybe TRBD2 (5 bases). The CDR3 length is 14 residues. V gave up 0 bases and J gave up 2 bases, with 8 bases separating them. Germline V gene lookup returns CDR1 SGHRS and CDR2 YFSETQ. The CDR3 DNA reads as TGCGCCAGCAGCTTGGCGGGCGGGCAAGAGACCCAGTACTTC. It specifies CASSLAGGQETQYF.

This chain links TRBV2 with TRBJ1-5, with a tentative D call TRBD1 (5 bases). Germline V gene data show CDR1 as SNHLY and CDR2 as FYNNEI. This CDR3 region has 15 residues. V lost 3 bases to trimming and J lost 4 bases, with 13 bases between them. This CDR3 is CASSEGRAINQPQHF. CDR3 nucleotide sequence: TGTGCCAGCAGTGAGGGCAGGGCTATTAATCAGCCCCAGCATTTT.

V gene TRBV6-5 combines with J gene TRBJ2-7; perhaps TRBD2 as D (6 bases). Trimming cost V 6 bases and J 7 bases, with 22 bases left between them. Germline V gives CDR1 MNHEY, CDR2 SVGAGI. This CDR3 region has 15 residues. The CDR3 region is CASRHTADGTREQYF. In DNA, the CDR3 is TGTGCCAGCAGACATACTGCGGACGGGACTCGGGAGCAGTACTTC.

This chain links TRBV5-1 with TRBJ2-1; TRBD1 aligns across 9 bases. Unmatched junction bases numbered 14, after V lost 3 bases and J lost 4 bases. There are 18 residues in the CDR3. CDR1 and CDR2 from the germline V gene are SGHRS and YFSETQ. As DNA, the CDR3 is TGCGCCAGCAGCTCCAACATAGGACAGGGGAGGCGGTACAATGAGCAGTTCTTC. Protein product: CASSSNIGQGRRYNEQFF.

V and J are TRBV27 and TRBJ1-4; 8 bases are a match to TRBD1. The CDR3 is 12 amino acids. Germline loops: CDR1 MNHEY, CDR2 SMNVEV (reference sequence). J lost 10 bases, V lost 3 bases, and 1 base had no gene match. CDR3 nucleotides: TGTGCCAGCAGTTTCACAGGGGGAAAACTGTTTTTT. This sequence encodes CASSFTGGKLFF. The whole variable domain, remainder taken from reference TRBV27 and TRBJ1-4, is EAQVTQNPRYLITVTGKKLTVTCSQNMNHEYMSWYRQDPGLGLRQIYYSMNVEVTDKGDVPEGYKVSRKEKRNFPLILESPSPNQTSLYFCASSFTGGKLFFGSGTQLSVL.

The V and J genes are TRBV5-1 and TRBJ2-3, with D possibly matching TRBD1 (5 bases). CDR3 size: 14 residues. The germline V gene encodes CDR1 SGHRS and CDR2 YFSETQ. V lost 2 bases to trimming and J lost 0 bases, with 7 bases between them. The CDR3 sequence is CASSFDSSTDTQYF. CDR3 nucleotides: TGCGCCAGCAGCTTTGACAGTAGCACAGATACGCAGTATTTT.

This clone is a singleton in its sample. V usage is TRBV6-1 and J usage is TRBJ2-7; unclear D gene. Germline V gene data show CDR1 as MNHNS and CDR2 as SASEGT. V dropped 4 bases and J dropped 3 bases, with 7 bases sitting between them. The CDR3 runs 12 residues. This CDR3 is CASSASGYEQYF. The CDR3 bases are TGTGCCAGCAGTGCCTCCGGCTACGAGCAGTACTTC.

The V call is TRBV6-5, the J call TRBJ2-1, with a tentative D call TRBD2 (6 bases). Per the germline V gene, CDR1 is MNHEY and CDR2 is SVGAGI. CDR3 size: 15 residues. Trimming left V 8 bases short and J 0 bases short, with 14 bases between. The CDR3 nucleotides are TGTGCCAGCGGTTCTGGACTAAGCTCCTACAATGAGCAGTTCTTC. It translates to CASGSGLSSYNEQFF.

As DNA, the CDR3 is TGTGCCAGCAGTCCCCTGACCGGGACAGGGTCCCCCTACGAGCAGTACTTC. Protein product: CASSPLTGTGSPYEQYF. The chain uses TRBV27 and TRBJ2-7; 9 bases fit TRBD1. Unmatched junction bases numbered 13, after V lost 5 bases and J lost 2 bases. Germline loops: CDR1 MNHEY, CDR2 SMNVEV (reference sequence). CDR3 length: 17 amino acids.

CDR3 in DNA: TGTGCCAGCAGCCAAACGGGACAGGACAATCAGCCCCAGCATTTT. Its translation is CASSQTGQDNQPQHF. The chain uses TRBV2 and TRBJ1-5; 8 bases map to TRBD1. Germline V gene lookup returns CDR1 SNHLY and CDR2 FYNNEI. The CDR3 covers 15 residues. V was pared by 6 bases and J by 3 bases, with 7 bases of the junction left unmatched.

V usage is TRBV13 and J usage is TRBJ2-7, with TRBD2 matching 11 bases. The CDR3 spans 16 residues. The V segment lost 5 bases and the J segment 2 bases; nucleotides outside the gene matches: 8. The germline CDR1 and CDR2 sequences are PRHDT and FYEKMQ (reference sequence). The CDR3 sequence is CASSETGTSGAYEQYF. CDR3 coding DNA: TGTGCCAGCAGCGAAACCGGGACTAGCGGTGCCTACGAGCAGTACTTC.

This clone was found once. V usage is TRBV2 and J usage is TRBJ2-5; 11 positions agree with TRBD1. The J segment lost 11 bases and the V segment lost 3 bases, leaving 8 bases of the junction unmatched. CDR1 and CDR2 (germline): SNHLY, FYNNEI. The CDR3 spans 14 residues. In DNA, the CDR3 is TGTGCCAGCAGTGAGGGACAGGGGGTGGGGGAGCAGTACTTC. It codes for CASSEGQGVGEQYF.

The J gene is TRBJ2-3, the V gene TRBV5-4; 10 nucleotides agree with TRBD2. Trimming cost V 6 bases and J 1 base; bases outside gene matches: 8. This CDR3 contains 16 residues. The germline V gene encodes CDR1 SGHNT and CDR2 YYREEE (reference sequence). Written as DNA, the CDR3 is TGTGCCAGCAACCCTCCCGGGACTAGCGGCACAGATACGCAGTATTTT. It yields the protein CASNPPGTSGTDTQYF.

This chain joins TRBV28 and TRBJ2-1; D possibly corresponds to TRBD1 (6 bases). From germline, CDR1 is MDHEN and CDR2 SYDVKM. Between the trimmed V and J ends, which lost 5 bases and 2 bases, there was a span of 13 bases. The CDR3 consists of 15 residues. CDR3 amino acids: CASSHIQGTYNEQFF. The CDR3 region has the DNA TGTGCCAGCAGTCATATACAGGGTACCTACAATGAGCAGTTCTTC. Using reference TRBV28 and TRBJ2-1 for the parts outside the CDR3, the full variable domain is DVKVTQSSRYLVKRTGEKVFLECVQDMDHENMFWYRQDPGLGLRLIYFSYDVKMKEKGDIPEGYSVSREKKERFSLILESASTNQTSMYLCASSHIQGTYNEQFFGPGTRLTVL.

The CDR3 DNA reads TGTGCCAGCAGTTTTTCGCTTACAGGGGGTGCAGATACGCAGTATTTT. It yields the protein CASSFSLTGGADTQYF. V gene TRBV28 combines with J gene TRBJ2-3; 8 bases align to TRBD1. This CDR3 region has 16 residues. Trimming cost V 3 bases and J 4 bases; bases outside gene matches: 9. CDR1 and CDR2 (germline): MDHEN, SYDVKM.

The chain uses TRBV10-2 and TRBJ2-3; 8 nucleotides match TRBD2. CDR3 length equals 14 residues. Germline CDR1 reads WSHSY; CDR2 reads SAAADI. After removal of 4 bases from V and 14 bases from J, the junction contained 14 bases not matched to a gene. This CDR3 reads CASSGETSANQRYF. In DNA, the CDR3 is TGCGCCAGCAGTGGGGAGACTAGCGCCAATCAACGGTATTTT.

The CDR3 loop is CATEAGSQETQYF. The CDR3 DNA sequence: TGTGCCACGGAAGCGGGGTCCCAAGAGACCCAGTACTTC. V and J are TRBV10-3 and TRBJ2-5; TRBD2 aligns across 7 bases. The germline gives CDR1 ENHRY, CDR2 SYGVKD. Trimming cost V 10 bases and J 1 base; bases outside gene matches: 6. The CDR3 has 13 residues.

CDR3 protein: CASSVGQGRNQPQHF. The CDR3 DNA is TGTGCCAGCAGCGTAGGACAGGGTCGCAATCAGCCCCAGCATTTT. The V and J genes are TRBV9 and TRBJ1-5; 7 bases agree with TRBD1. The CDR3 covers 15 residues. After removal of 0 bases from V and 2 bases from J, the junction contained 2 bases not matched to a gene. Germline lookup yields CDR1 SGDLS and CDR2 YYNGEE.

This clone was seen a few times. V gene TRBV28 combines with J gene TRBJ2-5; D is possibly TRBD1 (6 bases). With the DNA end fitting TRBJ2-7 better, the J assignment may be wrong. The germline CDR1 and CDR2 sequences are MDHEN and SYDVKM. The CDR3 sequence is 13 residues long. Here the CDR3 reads CASTRTASYEQYF. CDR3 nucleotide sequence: TGTGCCAGCACCCGGACAGCGTCCTACGAGCAGTACTTC.

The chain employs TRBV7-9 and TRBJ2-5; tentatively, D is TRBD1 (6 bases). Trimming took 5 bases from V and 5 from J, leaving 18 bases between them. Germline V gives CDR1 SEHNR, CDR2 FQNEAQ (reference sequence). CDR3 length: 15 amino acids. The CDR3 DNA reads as TGTGCCAGCAGCCTAAGACAGGCCACAAGGGAGACCCAGTACTTC. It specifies CASSLRQATRETQYF.

In DNA form, the CDR3 reads TGTGCCAGCAGTGAGCCGGCGGCTTCTGGTTACACCTTC. Its translation: CASSEPAASGYTF. The chain uses TRBV25-1 and TRBJ1-2, with unresolved D. CDR1 MGHDK and CDR2 SYGVNS come from the germline V gene. The CDR3 spans 13 residues. Trimming left V 3 bases short and J 11 bases short, with 16 bases between.

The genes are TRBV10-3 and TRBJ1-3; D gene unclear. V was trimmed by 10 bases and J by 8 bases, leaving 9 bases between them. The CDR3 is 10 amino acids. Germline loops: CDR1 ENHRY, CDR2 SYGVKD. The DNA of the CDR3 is TGTGCCAGCGGCGGGGACACCATATATTTT. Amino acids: CASGGDTIYF.

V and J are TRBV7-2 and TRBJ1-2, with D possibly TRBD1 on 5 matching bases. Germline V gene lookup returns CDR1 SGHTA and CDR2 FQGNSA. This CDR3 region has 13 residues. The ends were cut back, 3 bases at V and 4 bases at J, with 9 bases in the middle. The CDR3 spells CASSFLTAYGYTF. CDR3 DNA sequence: TGTGCCAGCAGCTTTCTGACAGCCTATGGCTACACCTTC. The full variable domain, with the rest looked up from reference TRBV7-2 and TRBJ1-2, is GAGVSQSPSNKVTEKGKDVELRCDPISGHTALYWYRQSLGQGLEFLIYFQGNSAPDKSGLPSDRFSAERTGGSVSTLTIQRTQQEDSAVYLCASSFLTAYGYTFGSGTRLTVV.

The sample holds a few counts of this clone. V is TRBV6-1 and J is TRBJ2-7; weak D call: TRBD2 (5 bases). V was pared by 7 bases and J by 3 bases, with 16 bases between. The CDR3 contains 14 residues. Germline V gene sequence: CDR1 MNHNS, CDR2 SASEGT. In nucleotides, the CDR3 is TGTGCCAGCACGGGGTCACAGTCGAACTACGAGCAGTACTTC. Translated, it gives CASTGSQSNYEQYF.

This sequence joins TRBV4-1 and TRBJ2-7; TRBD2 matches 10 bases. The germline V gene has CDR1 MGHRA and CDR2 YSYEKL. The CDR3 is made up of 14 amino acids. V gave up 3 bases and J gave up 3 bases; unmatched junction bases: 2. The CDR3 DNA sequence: TGCGCCAGCAGCCATAGCGGGAGGCACTACGAGCAGTACTTC. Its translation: CASSHSGRHYEQYF.

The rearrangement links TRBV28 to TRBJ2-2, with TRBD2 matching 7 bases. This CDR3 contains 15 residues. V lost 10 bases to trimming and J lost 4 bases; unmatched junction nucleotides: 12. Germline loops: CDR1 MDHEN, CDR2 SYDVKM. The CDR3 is CATTRRGYSTGELFF. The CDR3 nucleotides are TGTGCCACCACTAGGCGGGGGTACAGCACCGGGGAGCTGTTTTTT.

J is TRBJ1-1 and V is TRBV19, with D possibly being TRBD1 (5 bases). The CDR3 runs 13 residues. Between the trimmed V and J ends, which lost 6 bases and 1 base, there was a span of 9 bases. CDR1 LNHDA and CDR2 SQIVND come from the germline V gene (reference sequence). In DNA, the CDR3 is TGTGCCAGTAGCCCGACAGCGAACACTGAAGCTTTCTTT. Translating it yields CASSPTANTEAFF. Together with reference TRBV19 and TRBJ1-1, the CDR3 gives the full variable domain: DGGITQSPKYLFRKEGQNVTLSCEQNLNHDAMYWYRQDPGQGLRLIYYSQIVNDFQKGDIAEGYSVSREKKESFPLTVTSAQKNPTAFYLCASSPTANTEAFFGQGTRLTVV.

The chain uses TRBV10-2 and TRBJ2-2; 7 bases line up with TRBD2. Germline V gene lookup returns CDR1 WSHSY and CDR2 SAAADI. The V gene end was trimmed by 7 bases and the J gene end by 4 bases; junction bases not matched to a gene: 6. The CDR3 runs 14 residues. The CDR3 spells CASIGGRVTGELFF. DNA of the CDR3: TGCGCCAGCATTGGTGGGAGGGTCACCGGGGAGCTGTTTTTT.

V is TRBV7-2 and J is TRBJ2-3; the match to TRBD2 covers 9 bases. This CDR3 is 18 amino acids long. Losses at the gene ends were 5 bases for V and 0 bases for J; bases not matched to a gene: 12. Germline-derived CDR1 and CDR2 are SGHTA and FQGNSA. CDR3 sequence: CASSHSGLALSSTDTQYF. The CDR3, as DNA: TGTGCCAGCAGCCACAGCGGACTAGCGCTTTCTAGCACAGATACGCAGTATTTT.